These T cell receptor beta chains were read from a single sample in a study of blood T cell repertoires in COVID-19. Libraries were prepared by immunoSEQ multiplex PCR; TCRdb keeps only in-frame clonotypes and omits some of them. The data show approximately 230,000 clones, 85% to 95% seen once. The sample comprised PBMCs or T cells enriched from blood (not recorded which). The receptors originated from a woman between 18 and 30 years old who had recovered from COVID-19. Both conserved end residues are part of each CDR3. Fields, in order: J gene, CDR3 length, D gene, V gene, CDR3 protein. D genes are given only for firm matches.

TRBJ2-3 15 TRBD2 TRBV3-1/TRBV3-2 CASRVLAGATDTQYF
TRBJ2-3 16 TRBD1 TRBV28 CASNGRRTGGADTQYF
TRBJ1-1 12 - TRBV2 CASSGGRGEAFF
TRBJ1-4 16 - TRBV12-5 CASGLDYRAENEKLFF
TRBJ1-5 16 - TRBV6-2/TRBV6-3 CASSYSYGQNNQPQHF
TRBJ1-4 22 - TRBV7-7 CASSLGQGITVNKVLTNEKLFF
TRBJ2-1 13 - TRBV7-3 CASSLGHYNEQFF
TRBJ1-1 14 - TRBV3-1/TRBV3-2 CASSQGPEGTEAFF
TRBJ1-6 14 - TRBV2 CASSEAPQGSPLHF
TRBJ1-5 14 - TRBV9 CASSDHRGNQPQHF
TRBJ1-1 12 TRBD1 TRBV10-2 CAAGQGRAEAFF
TRBJ2-1 15 TRBD2 TRBV27 CASSLGSSGTNEQFF
TRBJ1-2 11 - TRBV2 CATPNSYGYTF
TRBJ1-6 15 TRBD1 TRBV7-9 CASSDGQGLNSPLHF
TRBJ1-1 14 - TRBV18 CASSPSGGNTEAFF
TRBJ2-7 13 - TRBV9 CASSVEQGYEQYF
TRBJ2-7 15 - TRBV28 CASSLGPTGYYEQYF
TRBJ1-2 14 TRBD1 TRBV7-2 CASSGRQGNYGYTF
TRBJ1-1 14 - TRBV7-3 CASSAQGSNTEAFF
TRBJ2-2 13 TRBD1 TRBV3-1/TRBV3-2 CASSLQGDGELFF
TRBJ1-1 15 TRBD1 TRBV5-4 CASSRIQGPNTEAFF
TRBJ2-2 16 TRBD2 TRBV7-2 CARPGLAGLNTGELFF